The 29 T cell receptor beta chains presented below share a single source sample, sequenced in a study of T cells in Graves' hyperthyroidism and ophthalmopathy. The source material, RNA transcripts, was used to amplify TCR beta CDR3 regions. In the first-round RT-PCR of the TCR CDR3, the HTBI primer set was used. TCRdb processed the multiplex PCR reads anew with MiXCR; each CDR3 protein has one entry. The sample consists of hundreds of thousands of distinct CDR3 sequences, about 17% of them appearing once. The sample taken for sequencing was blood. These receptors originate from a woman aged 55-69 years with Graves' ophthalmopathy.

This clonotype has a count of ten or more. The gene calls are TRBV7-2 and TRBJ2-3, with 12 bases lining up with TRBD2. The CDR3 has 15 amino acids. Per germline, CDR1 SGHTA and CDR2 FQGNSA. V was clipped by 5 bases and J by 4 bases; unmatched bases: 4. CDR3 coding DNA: TGTGCCAGCAGCCCGAGACTAGCGGGGGCAGATACGCAGTATTTT. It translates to CASSPRLAGADTQYF.

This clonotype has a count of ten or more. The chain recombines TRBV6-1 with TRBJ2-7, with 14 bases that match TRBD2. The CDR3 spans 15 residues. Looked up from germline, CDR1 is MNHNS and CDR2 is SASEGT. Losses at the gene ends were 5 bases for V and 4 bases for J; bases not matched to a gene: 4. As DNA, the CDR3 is TGTGCCAGCAGTCCGGGACTAGCGGGAGTGTACGAGCAGTACTTC. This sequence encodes CASSPGLAGVYEQYF.

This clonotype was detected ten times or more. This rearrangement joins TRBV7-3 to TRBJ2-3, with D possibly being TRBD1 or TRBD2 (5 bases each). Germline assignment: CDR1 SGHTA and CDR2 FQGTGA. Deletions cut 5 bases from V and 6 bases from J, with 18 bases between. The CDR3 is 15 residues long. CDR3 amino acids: CASSPQVGGLDTQYF. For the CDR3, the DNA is TGTGCCAGCAGCCCCCAGGTTGGGGGTTTGGATACGCAGTATTTT.

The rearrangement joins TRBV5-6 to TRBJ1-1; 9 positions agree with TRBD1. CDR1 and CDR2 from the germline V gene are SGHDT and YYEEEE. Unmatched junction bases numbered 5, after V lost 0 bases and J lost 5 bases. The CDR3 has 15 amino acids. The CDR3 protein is CASSLAGTGWTEAFF. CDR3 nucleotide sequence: TGTGCCAGCAGCTTGGCCGGGACAGGGTGGACTGAAGCTTTCTTT. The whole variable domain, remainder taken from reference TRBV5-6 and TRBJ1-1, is DAGVTQSPTHLIKTRGQQVTLRCSPKSGHDTVSWYQQALGQGPQFIFQYYEEEERQRGNFPDRFSGHQFPNYSSELNVNALLLGDSALYLCASSLAGTGWTEAFFGQGTRLTVV.

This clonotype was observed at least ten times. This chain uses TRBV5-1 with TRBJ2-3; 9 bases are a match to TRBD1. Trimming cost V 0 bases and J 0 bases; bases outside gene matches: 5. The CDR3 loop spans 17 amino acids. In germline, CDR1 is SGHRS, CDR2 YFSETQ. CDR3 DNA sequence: TGCGCCAGCAGCTTGGATACCGGGACAGGGAGCACAGATACGCAGTATTTT. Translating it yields CASSLDTGTGSTDTQYF.

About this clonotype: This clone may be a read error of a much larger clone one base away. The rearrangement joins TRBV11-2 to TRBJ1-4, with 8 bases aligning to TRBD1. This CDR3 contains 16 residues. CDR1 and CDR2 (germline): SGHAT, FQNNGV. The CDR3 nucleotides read TGTGCCAGCAGCCCCCGGGACAGGACAACTAATGAAAAACTGGTTTTT. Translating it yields CASSPRDRTTNEKLVF.

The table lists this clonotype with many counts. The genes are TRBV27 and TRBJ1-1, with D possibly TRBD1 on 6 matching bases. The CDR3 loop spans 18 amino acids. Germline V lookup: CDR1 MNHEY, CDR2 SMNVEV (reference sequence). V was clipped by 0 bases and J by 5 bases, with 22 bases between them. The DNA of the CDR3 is TGTGCCAGCAGTTTATCGTGGCGGGGAGGGGGAGGGTTGACTGAAGCTTTCTTT. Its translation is CASSLSWRGGGGLTEAFF.

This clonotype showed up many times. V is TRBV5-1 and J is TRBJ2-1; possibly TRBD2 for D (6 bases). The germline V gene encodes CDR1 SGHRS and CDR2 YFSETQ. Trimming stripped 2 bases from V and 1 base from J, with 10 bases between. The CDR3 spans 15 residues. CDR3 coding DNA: TGCGCCAGCAGCTTCCTACGGGAGTCCTACAATGAGCAGTTCTTC. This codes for CASSFLRESYNEQFF.

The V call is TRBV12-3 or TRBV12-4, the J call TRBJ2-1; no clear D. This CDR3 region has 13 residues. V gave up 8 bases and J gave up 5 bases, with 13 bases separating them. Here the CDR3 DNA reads TGTGCCAGCGGAAAAAGTGGGAACAATGAGCAGTTCTTC. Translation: CASGKSGNNEQFF.

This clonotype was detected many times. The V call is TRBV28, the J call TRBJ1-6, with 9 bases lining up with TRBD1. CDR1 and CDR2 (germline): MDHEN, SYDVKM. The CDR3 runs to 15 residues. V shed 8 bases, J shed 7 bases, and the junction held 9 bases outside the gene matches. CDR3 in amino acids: CASREGQGMNSPLHF. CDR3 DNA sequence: TGTGCCAGCCGGGAAGGACAGGGGATGAATTCACCCCTCCACTTT.

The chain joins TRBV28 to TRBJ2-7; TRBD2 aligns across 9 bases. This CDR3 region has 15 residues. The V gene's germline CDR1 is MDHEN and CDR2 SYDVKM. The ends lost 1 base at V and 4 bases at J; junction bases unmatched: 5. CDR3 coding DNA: TGTGCCAGCAGTTTATTAGCGGGAGTGAGGTACGAGCAGTACTTC. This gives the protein CASSLLAGVRYEQYF.

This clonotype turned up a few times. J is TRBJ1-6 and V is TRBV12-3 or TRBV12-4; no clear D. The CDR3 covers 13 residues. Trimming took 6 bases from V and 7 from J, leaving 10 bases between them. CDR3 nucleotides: TGTGCCAGCAGGTCGGCCGGGAATTCACCCCTCCACTTT. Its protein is CASRSAGNSPLHF.

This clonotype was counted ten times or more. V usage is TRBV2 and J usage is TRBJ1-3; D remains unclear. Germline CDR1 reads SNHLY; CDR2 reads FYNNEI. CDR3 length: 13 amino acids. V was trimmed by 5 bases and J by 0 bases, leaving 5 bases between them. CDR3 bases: TGTGCCAGCAGTCAAGGCTCTGGAAACACCATATATTTT. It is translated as CASSQGSGNTIYF.

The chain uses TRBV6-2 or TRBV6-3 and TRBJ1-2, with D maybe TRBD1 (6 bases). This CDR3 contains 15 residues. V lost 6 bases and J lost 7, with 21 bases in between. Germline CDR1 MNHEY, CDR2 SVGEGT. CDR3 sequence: CASRDLQGGEGGYTF. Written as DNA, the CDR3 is TGTGCCAGCAGAGATCTACAGGGAGGGGAGGGTGGCTACACCTTC.

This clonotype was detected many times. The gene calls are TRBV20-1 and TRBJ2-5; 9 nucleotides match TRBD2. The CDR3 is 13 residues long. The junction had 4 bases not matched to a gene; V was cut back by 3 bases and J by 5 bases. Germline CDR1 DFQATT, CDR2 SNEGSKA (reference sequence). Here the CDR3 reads CSARAGGTETQYF. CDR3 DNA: TGCAGTGCTAGGGCGGGGGGGACGGAGACCCAGTACTTC.

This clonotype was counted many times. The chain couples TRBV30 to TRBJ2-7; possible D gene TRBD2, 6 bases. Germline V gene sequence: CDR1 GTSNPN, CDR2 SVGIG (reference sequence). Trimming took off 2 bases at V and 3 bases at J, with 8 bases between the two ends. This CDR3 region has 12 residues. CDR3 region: CAWSLGGYEQYF. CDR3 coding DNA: TGTGCCTGGAGTTTGGGGGGCTACGAGCAGTACTTC.

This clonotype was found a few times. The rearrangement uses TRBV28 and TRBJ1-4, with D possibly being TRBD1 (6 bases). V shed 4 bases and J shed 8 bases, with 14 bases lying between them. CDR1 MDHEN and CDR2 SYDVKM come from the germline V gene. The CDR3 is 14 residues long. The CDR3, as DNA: TGTGCCAGCAGTTCGACAGGACGGGGGGAAAAACTGTTTTTT. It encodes CASSSTGRGEKLFF.

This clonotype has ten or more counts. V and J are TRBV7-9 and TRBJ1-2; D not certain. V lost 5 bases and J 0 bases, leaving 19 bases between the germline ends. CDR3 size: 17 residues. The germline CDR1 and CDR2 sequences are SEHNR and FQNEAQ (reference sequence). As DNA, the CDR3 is TGTGCCAGCAGCCCGGTTGGGGTTATGGGAGCTAACTATGGCTACACCTTC. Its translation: CASSPVGVMGANYGYTF.

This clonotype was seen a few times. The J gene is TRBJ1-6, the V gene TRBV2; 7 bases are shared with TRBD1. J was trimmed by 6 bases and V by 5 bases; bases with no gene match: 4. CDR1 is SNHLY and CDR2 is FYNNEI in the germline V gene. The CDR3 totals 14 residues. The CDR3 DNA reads TGTGCCAGCAGTCCACAGGGGAGTAATTCACCCCTCCACTTT. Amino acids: CASSPQGSNSPLHF.

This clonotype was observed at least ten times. Here the CDR3 DNA reads TGTGCCAGCAGCTTAAGTCAGGGGAACACCGGGGAGCTGTTTTTT. Translated: CASSLSQGNTGELFF. The chain recombines TRBV7-3 with TRBJ2-2, with D tentatively TRBD1 (5 bases). The germline V gene encodes CDR1 SGHTA and CDR2 FQGTGA. The CDR3 contains 15 residues. V lost 1 base and J lost 1, with 7 bases in between.

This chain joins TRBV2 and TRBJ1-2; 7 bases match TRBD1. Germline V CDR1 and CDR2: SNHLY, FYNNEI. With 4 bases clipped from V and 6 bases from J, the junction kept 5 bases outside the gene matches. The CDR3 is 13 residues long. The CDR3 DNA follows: TGTGCCAGCAGTGCCGGGACAGAGGATGGCTACACCTTC. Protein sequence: CASSAGTEDGYTF.

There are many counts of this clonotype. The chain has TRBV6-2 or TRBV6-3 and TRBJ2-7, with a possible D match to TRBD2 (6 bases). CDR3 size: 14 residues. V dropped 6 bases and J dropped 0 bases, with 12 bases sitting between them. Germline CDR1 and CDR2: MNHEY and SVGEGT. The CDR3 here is CASRRDLSSYEQYF. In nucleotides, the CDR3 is TGTGCCAGCAGGCGGGACTTGAGCTCCTACGAGCAGTACTTC.

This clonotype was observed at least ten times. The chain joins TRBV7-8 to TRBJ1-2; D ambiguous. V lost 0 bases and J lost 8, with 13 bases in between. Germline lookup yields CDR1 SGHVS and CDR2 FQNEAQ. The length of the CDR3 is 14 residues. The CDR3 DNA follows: TGTGCCAGCAGCTTAGCGGTGGTGGGCGGGGGCTACACCTTC. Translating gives CASSLAVVGGGYTF. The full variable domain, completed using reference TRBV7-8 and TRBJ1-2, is GAGVSQSPRYKVAKRGQDVALRCDPISGHVSLFWYQQALGQGPEFLTYFQNEAQLDKSGLPSDRFFAERPEGSVSTLKIQRTQQEDSAVYLCASSLAVVGGGYTFGSGTRLTVV.

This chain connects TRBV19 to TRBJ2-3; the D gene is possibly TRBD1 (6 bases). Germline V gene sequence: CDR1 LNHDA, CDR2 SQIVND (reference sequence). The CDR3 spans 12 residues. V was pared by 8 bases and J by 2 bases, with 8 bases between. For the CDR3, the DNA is TGTGCCAGTGAGGGGGACACAGATACGCAGTATTTT. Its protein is CASEGDTDTQYF.

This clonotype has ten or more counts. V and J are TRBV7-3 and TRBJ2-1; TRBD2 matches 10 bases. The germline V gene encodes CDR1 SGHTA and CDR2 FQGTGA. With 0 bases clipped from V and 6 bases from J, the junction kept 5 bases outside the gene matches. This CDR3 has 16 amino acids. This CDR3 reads CASSLTGGLASNEQFF. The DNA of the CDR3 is TGTGCCAGCAGCTTAACTGGGGGACTAGCGAGCAATGAGCAGTTCTTC.

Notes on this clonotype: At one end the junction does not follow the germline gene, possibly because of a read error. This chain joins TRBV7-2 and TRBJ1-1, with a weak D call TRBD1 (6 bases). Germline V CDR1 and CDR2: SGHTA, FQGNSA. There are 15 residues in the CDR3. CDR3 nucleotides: TGTGCCAGCAGCCCCAGCGGACAGCTGAACGCTGAAGCTTTCTTT. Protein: CASSPSGQLNAEAFF. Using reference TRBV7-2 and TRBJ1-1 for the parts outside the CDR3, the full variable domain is GAGVSQSPSNKVTEKGKDVELRCDPISGHTALYWYRQSLGQGLEFLIYFQGNSAPDKSGLPSDRFSAERTGGSVSTLTIQRTQQEDSAVYLCASSPSGQLNAEAFFGQGTRLTVV.

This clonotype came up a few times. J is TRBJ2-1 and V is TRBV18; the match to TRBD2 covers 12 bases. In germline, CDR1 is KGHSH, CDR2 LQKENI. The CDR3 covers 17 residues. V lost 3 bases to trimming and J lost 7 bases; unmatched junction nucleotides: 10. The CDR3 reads CASSPAGLAGPGNEQFF. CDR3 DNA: TGTGCCAGCTCACCGGCGGGACTAGCGGGTCCTGGTAATGAGCAGTTCTTC.

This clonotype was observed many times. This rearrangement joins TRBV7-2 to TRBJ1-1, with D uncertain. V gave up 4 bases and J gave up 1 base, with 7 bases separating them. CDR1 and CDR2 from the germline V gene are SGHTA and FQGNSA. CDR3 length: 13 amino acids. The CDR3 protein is CASSSGPNTEAFF. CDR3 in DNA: TGTGCCAGCAGCTCAGGACCGAACACTGAAGCTTTCTTT.

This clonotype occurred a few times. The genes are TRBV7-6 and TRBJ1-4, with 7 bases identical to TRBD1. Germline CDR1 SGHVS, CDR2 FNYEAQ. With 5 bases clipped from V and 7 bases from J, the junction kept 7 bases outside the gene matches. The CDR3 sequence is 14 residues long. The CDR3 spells CASSPGTVVEKLFF. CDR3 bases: TGTGCCAGCAGCCCCGGGACAGTCGTTGAAAAACTGTTTTTT.